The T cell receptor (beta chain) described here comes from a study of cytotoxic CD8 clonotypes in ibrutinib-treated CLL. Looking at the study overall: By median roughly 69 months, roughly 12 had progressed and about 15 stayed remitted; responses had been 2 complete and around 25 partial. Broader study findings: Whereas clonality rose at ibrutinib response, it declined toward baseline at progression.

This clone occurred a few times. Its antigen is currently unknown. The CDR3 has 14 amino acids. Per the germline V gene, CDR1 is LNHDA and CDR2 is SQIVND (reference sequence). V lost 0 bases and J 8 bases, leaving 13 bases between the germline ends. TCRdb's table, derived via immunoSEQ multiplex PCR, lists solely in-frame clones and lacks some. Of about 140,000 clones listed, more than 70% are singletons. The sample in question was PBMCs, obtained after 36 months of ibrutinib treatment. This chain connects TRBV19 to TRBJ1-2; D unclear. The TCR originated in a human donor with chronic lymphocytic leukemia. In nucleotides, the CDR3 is TGTGCCAGTAGTATAGATTTGGGGATAGGAGGCTACACCTTC. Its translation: CASSIDLGIGGYTF.